This TCR beta chain was sequenced during a study of OX40 agonist ivuxolimab in advanced cancers. Study-level information: The patients' treatment was ivuxolimab, an agonistic anti-OX40 (CD134) antibody. Anti-PD-1, anti-PD-L1 or anti-CTLA-4 therapy given earlier was allowed, and around 40% had some.

Autoimmune disease history or systemic immunosuppression led to patients being barred. Germline lookup yields CDR1 MNHNS and CDR2 SASEGT. The CDR3 contains 14 residues. Trimming pared 0 bases from V and 9 bases from J, leaving 12 bases between. Whole-study results and caveats: On average, CD8+ T cells showed a greater number of expanded clones than CD4+.

The assay was immunoSEQ multiplex PCR, and TCRdb's table has in-frame clones only and misses some. The sample lists about 83,000 clones, 84% occurring once. Details on this clone: Its antigen is undetermined.

The starting material was CD4+ or CD8+ T cells sorted from blood, obtained in a trial of the OX40 agonist ivuxolimab. This clonotype originated in an adult with an advanced solid tumor such as melanoma, head and neck, liver or kidney cancer. V gene TRBV6-1 combines with J gene TRBJ2-4; the D gene is possibly TRBD1 (5 bases). The DNA of the CDR3 is TGTGCCAGCAGTGAAGCTTGGGCCCAGGGCATTCAGTACTTC. The encoded protein is CASSEAWAQGIQYF.